This T cell receptor beta chain was profiled in a study of blood T cells in healthy people across ages. No fewer than 5.5 micrograms of total RNA were isolated from every sample. With a J-beta primer mix and a sample-barcoded 5' primer, a second PCR ran about 6 to 11 cycles. TCRdb itself ran the 5' RACE reads through MiXCR, one entry per CDR3 protein. The sample contains 1.5 million to 2 million distinct CDR3 sequences, roughly a third of which appear only once. Looked up from germline, CDR1 is MNHEY and CDR2 is SVGAGI. The germline V and J ends were trimmed by 6 bases and 0 bases, with 10 bases remaining between them. The CDR3 consists of 14 residues. This clonotype has more than one count but fewer than ten.

The sequence derives from a woman in her 30s in good health. The chain has TRBV6-5 and TRBJ2-3; D gene unclear. The sample consisted of blood. The CDR3 nucleotides are TGTGCCAGCAGAGCGCGCCTTAGCACAGATACGCAGTATTTT. Translated, it gives CASRARLSTDTQYF.